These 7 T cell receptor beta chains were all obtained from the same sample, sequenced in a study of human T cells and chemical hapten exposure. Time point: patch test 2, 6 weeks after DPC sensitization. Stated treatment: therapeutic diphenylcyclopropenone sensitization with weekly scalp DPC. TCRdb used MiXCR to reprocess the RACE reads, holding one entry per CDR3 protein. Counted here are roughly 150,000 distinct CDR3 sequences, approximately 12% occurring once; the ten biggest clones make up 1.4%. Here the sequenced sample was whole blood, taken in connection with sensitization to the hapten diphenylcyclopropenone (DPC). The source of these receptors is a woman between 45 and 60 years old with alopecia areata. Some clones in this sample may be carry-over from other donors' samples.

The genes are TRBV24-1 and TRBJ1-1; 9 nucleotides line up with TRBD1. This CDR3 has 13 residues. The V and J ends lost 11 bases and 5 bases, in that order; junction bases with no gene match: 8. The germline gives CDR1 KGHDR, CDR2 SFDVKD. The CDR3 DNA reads TGTGCCAGTCAACAGGGGGCGTTGACTGAAGCTTTCTTT. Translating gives CASQQGALTEAFF.

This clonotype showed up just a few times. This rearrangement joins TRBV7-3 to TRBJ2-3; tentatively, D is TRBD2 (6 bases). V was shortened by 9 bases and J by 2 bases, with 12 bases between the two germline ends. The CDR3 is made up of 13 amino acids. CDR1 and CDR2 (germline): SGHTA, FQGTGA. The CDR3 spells CASGRRDTDTQYF. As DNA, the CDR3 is TGTGCCAGTGGACGGCGGGACACAGATACGCAGTATTTT.

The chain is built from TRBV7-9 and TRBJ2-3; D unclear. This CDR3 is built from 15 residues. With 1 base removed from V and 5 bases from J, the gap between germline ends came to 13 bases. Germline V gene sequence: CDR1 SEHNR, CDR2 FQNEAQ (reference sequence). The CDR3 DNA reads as TGTGCCAGCAGCTTAGTTGGGCCCAGTGGAGATACGCAGTATTTT. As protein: CASSLVGPSGDTQYF.

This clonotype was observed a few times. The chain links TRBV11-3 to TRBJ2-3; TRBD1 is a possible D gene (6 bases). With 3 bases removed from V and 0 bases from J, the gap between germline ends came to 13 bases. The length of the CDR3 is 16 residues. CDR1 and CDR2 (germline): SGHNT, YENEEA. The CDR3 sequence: CASSLVGRGSTDTQYF. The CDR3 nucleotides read TGTGCCAGCAGCTTGGTGGGAAGGGGGAGCACAGATACGCAGTATTTT.

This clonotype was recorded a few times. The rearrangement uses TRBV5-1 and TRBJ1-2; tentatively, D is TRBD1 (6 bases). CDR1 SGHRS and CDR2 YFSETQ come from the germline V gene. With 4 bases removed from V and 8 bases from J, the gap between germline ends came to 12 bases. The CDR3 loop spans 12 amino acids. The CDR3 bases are TGCGCCAGCAGCCCGTGGACAGACGGCTACACCTTC. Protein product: CASSPWTDGYTF.

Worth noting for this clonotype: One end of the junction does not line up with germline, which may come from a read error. This CDR3 is CSAPTTAYTEAFF. DNA for the CDR3: TGTAGTGCTCCCACTACAGCTTACACTGAAGCTTTCTTT. This chain connects TRBV20-1 to TRBJ1-1; D unclear. Germline V gene lookup returns CDR1 DFQATT and CDR2 SNEGSKA (reference sequence). The CDR3 consists of 13 residues.

The CDR3 DNA follows: TGTGCCAGCCGCCTGGGACAGGCCCAAACAAGGCAGTACTTC. This translates into CASRLGQAQTRQYF. V is TRBV27 and J is TRBJ2-7; 8 positions match TRBD1. Germline V gives CDR1 MNHEY, CDR2 SMNVEV (reference sequence). The trim removed 8 bases at V and 9 bases at J, leaving 15 bases unmatched. CDR3 size: 14 residues.